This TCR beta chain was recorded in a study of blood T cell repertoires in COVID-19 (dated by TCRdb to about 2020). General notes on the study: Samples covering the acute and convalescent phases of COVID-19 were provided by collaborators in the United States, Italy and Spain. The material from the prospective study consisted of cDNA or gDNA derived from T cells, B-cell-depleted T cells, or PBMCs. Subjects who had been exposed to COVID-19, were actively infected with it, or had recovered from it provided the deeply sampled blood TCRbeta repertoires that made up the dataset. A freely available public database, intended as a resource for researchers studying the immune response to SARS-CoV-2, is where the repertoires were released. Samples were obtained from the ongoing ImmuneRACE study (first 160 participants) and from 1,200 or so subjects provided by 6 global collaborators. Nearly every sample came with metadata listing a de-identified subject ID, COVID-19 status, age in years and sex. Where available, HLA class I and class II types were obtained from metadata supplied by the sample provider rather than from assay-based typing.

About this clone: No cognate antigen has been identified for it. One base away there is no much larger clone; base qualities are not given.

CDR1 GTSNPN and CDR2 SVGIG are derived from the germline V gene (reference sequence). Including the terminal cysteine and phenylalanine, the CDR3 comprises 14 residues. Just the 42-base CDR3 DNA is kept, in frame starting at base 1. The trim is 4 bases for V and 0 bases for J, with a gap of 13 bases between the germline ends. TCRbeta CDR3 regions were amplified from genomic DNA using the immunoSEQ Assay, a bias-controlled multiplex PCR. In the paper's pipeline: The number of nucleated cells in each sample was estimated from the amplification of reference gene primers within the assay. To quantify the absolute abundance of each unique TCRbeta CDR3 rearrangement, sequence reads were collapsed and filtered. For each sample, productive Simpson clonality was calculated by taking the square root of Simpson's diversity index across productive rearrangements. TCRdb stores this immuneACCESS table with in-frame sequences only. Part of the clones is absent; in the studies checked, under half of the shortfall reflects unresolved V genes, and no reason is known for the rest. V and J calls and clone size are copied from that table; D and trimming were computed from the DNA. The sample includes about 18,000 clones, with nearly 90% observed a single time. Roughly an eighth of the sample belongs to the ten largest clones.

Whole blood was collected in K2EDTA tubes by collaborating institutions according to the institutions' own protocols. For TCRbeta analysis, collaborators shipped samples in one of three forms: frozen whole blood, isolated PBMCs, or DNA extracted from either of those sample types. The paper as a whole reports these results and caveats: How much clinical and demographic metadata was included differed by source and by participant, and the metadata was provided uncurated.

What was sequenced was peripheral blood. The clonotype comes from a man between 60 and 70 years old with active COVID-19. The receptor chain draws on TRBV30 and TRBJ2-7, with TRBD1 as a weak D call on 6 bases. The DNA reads TGTGCCTGGAAGGGGGACCCAAGCTCCTACGAGCAGTACTTC. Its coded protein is CAWKGDPSSYEQYF.